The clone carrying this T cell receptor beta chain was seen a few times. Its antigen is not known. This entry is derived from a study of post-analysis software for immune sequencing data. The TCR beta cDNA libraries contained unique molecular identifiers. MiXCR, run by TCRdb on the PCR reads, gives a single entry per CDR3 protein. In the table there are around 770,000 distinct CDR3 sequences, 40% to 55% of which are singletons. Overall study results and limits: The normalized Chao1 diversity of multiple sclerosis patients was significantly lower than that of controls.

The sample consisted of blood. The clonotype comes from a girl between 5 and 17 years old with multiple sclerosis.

CDR3 bases: TGTGCCAGCAGCGGCCGGGACAGGGATGGCTACACCTTC. Encoded protein: CASSGRDRDGYTF. This rearrangement joins TRBV7-2 to TRBJ1-2; 9 bases line up with TRBD1. The ends lost 5 bases at V and 6 bases at J; junction bases unmatched: 4. The CDR3 covers 13 residues. The germline gives CDR1 SGHTA, CDR2 FQGNSA.